This T cell receptor beta chain is from a study of beta chain features in type 1 diabetes. Overall study findings and caveats: VDJ junctions in type 1 diabetes patients carried more deletions and fewer insertions. There was no resolution here of whether HLA type influences TCRB rearrangement. Researchers report that Type 1 diabetes patients had moderately but significantly shorter TCRB CDR3s across all four CD4+ subsets.

As concerns this clone: Antigen: not known.

The authors sorted CD4+ naive, central memory, regulatory and stem cell-like memory cells via CD45RO/CCR7/CD25/CD127/CD95/CD27. Germline-derived CDR1 and CDR2 are KGHSH and LQKENI. The CDR3 has 16 residues. The germline V and J ends were trimmed by 4 bases and 5 bases, with 17 bases remaining between them. As every portion of the isolated RNA was reverse transcribed, the sequencing read expressed TCRB transcripts. The repertoire was sequenced with immunoSEQ multiplex PCR; TCRdb's copy has only in-frame clones and lacks some. The sample has just over 450,000 clones, approximately 30% seen once. The sample was naive CD4+ T cells from blood. The TCR comes from a man between 18 and 29 years old in good health. This chain uses TRBV18 with TRBJ1-4, with D unresolved. DNA for the CDR3: TGTGCCAGCTCACTTAGCCGTGCCTCCACCAATGAAAAACTGTTTTTT. Translation gives CASSLSRASTNEKLFF.